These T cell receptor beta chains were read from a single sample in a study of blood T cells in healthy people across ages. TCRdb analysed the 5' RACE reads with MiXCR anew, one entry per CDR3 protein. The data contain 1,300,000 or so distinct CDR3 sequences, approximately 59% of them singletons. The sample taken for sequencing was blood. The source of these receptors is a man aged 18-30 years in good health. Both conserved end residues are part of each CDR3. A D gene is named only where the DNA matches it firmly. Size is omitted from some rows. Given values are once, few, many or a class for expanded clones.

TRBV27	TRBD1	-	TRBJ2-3	CASSSFQGADTQYF	TGTGCCAGCAGTTCCTTCCAGGGGGCAGATACGCAGTATTTT
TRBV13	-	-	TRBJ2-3	CASTRNRETDTQYF	TGTGCCAGCACGCGCAACCGGGAAACAGATACGCAGTATTTT
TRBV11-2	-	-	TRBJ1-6	CASSLQGADRLSSPLHF	TGTGCCAGCAGCTTACAGGGTGCCGACAGGCTATCCTCACCCCTCCACTTT
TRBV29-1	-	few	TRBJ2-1	CSGGNEGNEQFF	TGCAGCGGCGGGAATGAGGGGAATGAGCAGTTCTTC
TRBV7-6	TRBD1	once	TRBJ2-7	CASTTGTESYEQYF	TGTGCCAGCACCACCGGGACAGAGTCCTACGAGCAGTACTTC
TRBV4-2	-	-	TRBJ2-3	CASRDTASTDTQYF	TGTGCCAGCCGAGACACGGCCTCCACAGATACGCAGTATTTT
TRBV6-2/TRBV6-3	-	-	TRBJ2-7	CASTFQGYEQYF	TGTGCCAGCACCTTCCAGGGATACGAGCAGTACTTC
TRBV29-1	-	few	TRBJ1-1	CMGLNTEAFF	TGCATGGGACTGAACACTGAAGCTTTCTTT
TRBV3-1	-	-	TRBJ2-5	CASSQVPVQETQYF	TGTGCCAGCAGCCAAGTCCCGGTTCAAGAGACCCAGTACTTC
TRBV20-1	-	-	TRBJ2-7	CSAPRSPSYEQYF	TGCAGCGCACCAAGGAGTCCCTCCTACGAGCAGTACTTC
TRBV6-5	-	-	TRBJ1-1	CASIGFSGTEAFF	TGTGCCAGCATCGGGTTTTCGGGAACTGAAGCTTTCTTT
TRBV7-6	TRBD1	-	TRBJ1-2	CASSAAGTEVYGYTF	TGTGCCAGCAGCGCCGCCGGGACAGAAGTCTATGGCTACACCTTC
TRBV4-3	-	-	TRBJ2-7	CASSQELLQHYEQYF	TGCGCCAGCAGCCAAGAATTGTTACAGCACTACGAGCAGTACTTC
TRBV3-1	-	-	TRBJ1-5	CASSQGGVQPQHF	TGTGCCAGCAGCCAGGGGGGCGTCCAGCCCCAGCATTTT
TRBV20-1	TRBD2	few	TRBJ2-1	CSAGLAGGNEQFF	TGCAGTGCCGGACTAGCGGGGGGAAATGAGCAGTTCTTC
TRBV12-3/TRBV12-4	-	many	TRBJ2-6	CASSPGAGANVLTF	TGTGCCAGCAGTCCGGGGGCTGGGGCCAACGTCCTGACTTTC
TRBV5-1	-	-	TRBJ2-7	CASSLRRASSSSYEQYF	TGCGCCAGCAGCTTGAGAAGGGCCTCTTCTAGCTCCTACGAGCAGTACTTC
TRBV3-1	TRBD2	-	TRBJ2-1	CASSQYALADYNEQFF	TGTGCCAGCAGCCAATACGCTCTAGCGGACTACAATGAGCAGTTCTTC
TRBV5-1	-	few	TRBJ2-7	CASSSPSQGYEQYF	TGCGCCAGCAGCTCCCCTTCCCAGGGGTACGAGCAGTACTTC
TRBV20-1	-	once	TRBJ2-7	CSARFGRVLPYEQYF	TGCAGTGCTAGATTCGGCAGAGTGTTACCCTACGAGCAGTACTTC